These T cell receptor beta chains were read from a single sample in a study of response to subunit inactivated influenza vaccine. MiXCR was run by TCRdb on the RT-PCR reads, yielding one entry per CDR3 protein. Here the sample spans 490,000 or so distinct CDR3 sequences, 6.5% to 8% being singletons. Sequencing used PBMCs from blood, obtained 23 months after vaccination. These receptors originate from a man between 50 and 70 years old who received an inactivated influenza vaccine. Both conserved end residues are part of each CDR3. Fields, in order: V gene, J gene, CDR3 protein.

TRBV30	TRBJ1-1	CAWRGTGGTEAFF
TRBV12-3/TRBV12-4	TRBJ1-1	CASRDREEAFF
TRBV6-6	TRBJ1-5	CASSWGSGQPQHF
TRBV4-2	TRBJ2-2	CASSSLGLAVCRTPGSCFF
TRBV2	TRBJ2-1	CASRPRLAGNYNEQFF
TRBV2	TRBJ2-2	CASSEGLPNTGELFF
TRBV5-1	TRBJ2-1	CASRLGTSGANEQFF
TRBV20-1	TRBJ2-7	CSAARDSSWEQYF
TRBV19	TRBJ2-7	CASSIRTADSYEQYF
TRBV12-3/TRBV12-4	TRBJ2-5	CASSTVQETQYF
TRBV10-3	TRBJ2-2	CAISSGTTNTGELFF
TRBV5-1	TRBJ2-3	CASSIIDRRLTDTQYF
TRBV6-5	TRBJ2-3	CASSYSLRADRTDTQYF
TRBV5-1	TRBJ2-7	CASSPTGPTYEQYF
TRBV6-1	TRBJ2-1	CASFGQDPYNEQFF
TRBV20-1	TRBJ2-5	CSARYRTGVDQETQYF
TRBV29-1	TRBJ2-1	CSVAGTRDKSYNEQFF
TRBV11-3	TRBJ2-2	CASSPDHTGELFF
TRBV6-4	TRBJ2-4	CASRSLCRYF
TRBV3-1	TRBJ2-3	CASSQVFGGAEDTQYF
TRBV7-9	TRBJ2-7	CASSLDGTGLSEQYF
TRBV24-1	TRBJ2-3	CATRGTKEDTQYF
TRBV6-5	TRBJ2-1	CASSYGLAGDDEQFF
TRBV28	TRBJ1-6	CASSSVSLPLHF
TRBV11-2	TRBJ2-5	CASSLGSSGGETQYF
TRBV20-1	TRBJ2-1	CSPSGNEQFF
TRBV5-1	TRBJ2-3	CASSLDRADTQYF
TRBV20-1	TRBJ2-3	CSASSTFADTQYF
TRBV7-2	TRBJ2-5	CASSPHPRETQYF
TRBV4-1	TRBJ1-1	CASSQDVGESTEAFF
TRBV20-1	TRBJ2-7	CSARVARNYEQYF
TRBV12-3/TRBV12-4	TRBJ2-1	CASSTGYEQFF
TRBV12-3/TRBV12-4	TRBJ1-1	CASTLTGYDTEAFF
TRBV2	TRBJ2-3	CASNSRGSEADTQYF